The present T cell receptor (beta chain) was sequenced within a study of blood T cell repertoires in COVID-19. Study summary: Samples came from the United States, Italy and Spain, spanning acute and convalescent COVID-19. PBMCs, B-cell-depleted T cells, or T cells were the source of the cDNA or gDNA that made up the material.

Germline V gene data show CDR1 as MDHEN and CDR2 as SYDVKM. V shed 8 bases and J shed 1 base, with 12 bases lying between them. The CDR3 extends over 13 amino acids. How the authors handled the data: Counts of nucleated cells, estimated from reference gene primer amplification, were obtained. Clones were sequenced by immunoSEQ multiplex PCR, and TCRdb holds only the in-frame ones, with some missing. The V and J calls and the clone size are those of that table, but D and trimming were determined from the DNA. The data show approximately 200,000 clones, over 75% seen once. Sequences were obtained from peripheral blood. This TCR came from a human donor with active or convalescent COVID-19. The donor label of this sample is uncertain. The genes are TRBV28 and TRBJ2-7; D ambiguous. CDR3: CASHAAASYEQYF. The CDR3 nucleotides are TGTGCCAGCCATGCGGCGGCTTCCTACGAGCAGTACTTC.